This T cell receptor beta chain stems from a study of regulatory T cells in long-lasting Graves disease. Worth noting for this clonotype: Its antigen is currently unknown.

Trimming took 4 bases from V and 3 from J; bases not matched to a gene: 17. The CDR3 is 18 amino acids. The germline CDR1 and CDR2 sequences are KGHSH and LQKENI. Study findings and constraints: For persistent Graves' patients, TCR diversity was lower than for newly diagnosed ones.

Sequencing libraries for TCR beta were prepared with iRepertoire HTBI primers and Arm-PCR of CDR3 regions. TCRdb reprocessed the multiplex PCR reads via MiXCR and lists one record per CDR3 protein. The sample has 400,000 to 500,000 distinct CDR3 sequences, 15% to 20% seen once. Time point in this sample: newly diagnosed GD, antithyroid drugs for less than 3 months. PBMCs provided the RNA from which the TCR library was made. American Thyroid Association guidelines defined Graves' disease diagnosis. These data also featured in a second study, about T cells in Graves' hyperthyroidism and ophthalmopathy. That publication notes: Initially, a first-round RT-PCR of the TCR CDR3 employed the HTBI primer set. Most thyroid clonotypes expanded above 0.001 were also detected in blood.

The rearrangement joins TRBV18 to TRBJ2-7, with 8 bases matching TRBD2. Source: peripheral blood mononuclear cells (PBMCs), taken at new diagnosis, from a patient treated with antithyroid drugs. The receptor's source is a woman aged 25 to 39 with Graves disease. The CDR3 nucleotides read TGTGCCAGCTCACGAGCGGGACCGATGAGCGGGAGTCTCTACGAGCAGTACTTC. Translation: CASSRAGPMSGSLYEQYF.